This passage covers 24 T cell receptor beta chains from one sample sequenced in a study of CD8 T cells in ankylosing spondylitis. MiXCR was run by TCRdb on the 5' RACE reads, yielding one entry per CDR3 protein. This sample has a few hundred thousand distinct CDR3 sequences; more than 9% occur once, and the top ten carry about a tenth. Sequencing input: blood, either unsorted or a sorted T cell fraction (not recorded which). These receptors were obtained from a female donor with ankylosing spondylitis or in good health (not recorded which).

This clonotype was seen repeatedly, ten times or more. The V and J genes are TRBV27 and TRBJ2-1, with 7 bases identical to TRBD2. The CDR3 length is 14 residues. In germline, CDR1 is MNHEY, CDR2 SMNVEV (reference sequence). V gave up 6 bases and J gave up 7 bases; unmatched junction bases: 9. CDR3 nucleotides: TGTGCCAGCAGCCCCCAAGGCGGGGGAAATGAGCAGTTCTTC. Its protein product is CASSPQGGGNEQFF.

Turning to this clonotype: The junction and the germline gene differ at one end; a read error may be behind it. V is TRBV5-1 and J is TRBJ2-1; perhaps TRBD2 as D (5 bases). The CDR3 runs to 20 residues. Per the germline V gene, CDR1 is SGHRS and CDR2 is YFSETQ. CDR3 coding DNA: TGCGCCAGCAGCTTAGGGCCGGGATTCTCAGCCCAAAAGCGTTTCAATGGGCAGTTCTTC. Its protein product is CASSLGPGFSAQKRFNGQFF.

This clonotype has a count of ten or more. The CDR3 region has the DNA TGCGCCAGCAGCTTGGACGGCACCGAGCAGTACTTC. Residues: CASSLDGTEQYF. The genes are TRBV5-1 and TRBJ2-7; D unclear. There are 12 residues in the CDR3. Germline-derived CDR1 and CDR2 are SGHRS and YFSETQ. Trimming shortened V by 0 bases and J by 6 bases, and 7 bases separated the two germline ends.

This clonotype was counted ten times or more. The chain uses TRBV5-1 and TRBJ2-7; the D gene is possibly TRBD2 (5 bases). The V gene's germline CDR1 is SGHRS and CDR2 YFSETQ. Trimming took off 5 bases at V and 4 bases at J, with 19 bases between the two ends. The CDR3 contains 15 residues. The CDR3 protein is CASRPGTSVEYEQYF. The DNA of the CDR3 is TGCGCCAGCAGACCGGGAACCTCGGTAGAGTACGAGCAGTACTTC.

The chain couples TRBV20-1 to TRBJ1-3; no firm D call. Germline CDR1 and CDR2: DFQATT and SNEGSKA (reference sequence). Between the trimmed V and J ends, which lost 5 bases and 4 bases, there was a span of 15 bases. This CDR3 contains 14 residues. This chain's CDR3 is CSAALGPGGNTIYF. The CDR3 DNA is TGCAGTGCTGCCCTTGGACCGGGGGGAAACACCATATATTTT.

The genes are TRBV5-5 and TRBJ2-2; D not resolved. V gave up 2 bases and J gave up 5 bases, with 10 bases separating them. The length of the CDR3 is 14 residues. CDR1 SGHKS and CDR2 YYEKEE come from the germline V gene (reference sequence). This CDR3 reads CASSFRLLTGELFF. Written as DNA, the CDR3 is TGTGCCAGCAGCTTTAGACTGCTTACCGGGGAGCTGTTTTTT.

Many counts were recorded for this clonotype. This chain connects TRBV20-1 to TRBJ2-5; 8 bases map to TRBD2. V trimming: 6 bases; J trimming: 7 bases; junction bases outside the gene matches: 10. From germline, CDR1 is DFQATT and CDR2 SNEGSKA (reference sequence). This CDR3 is 13 amino acids long. CDR3 residues: CSALLAGLWTQYF. DNA of the CDR3: TGCAGTGCGCTCCTAGCGGGCCTTTGGACCCAGTACTTC.

This clonotype was observed at least ten times. The rearrangement uses TRBV29-1 and TRBJ2-2, with 8 bases that match TRBD2. This CDR3 region has 15 residues. V shed 4 bases and J 7 bases; nucleotides not matched to a gene: 11. The V gene's germline CDR1 is SQVTM and CDR2 ANQGSEA. The DNA for the CDR3 is TGCAGCGTTGCTGTAGCGGGGCTCGTCGGCGGGGAGCTGTTTTTT. This codes for CSVAVAGLVGGELFF.

In this sample, this clonotype turned up many times. The chain recombines TRBV4-1 with TRBJ1-6; TRBD1 is a possible D gene (5 bases). Germline CDR1 reads MGHRA; CDR2 reads YSYEKL. V lost 0 bases and J 7 bases, leaving 13 bases between the germline ends. The length of the CDR3 is 16 residues. CDR3 protein: CASSQEHAGRNSPLHF. CDR3 in DNA: TGCGCCAGCAGCCAAGAACACGCAGGGCGAAATTCACCCCTCCACTTT.

The chain has TRBV20-1 and TRBJ2-3; 7 positions agree with TRBD1. CDR3 length: 13 amino acids. The V and J ends lost 5 bases and 2 bases, in that order; junction bases with no gene match: 4. Germline loops: CDR1 DFQATT, CDR2 SNEGSKA (reference sequence). CDR3 loop: CSAPDRYTDTQYF. The CDR3 region has the DNA TGCAGTGCTCCGGACAGGTACACAGATACGCAGTATTTT.

The rearrangement links TRBV20-1 to TRBJ2-1; D not certain. In germline, CDR1 is DFQATT, CDR2 SNEGSKA (reference sequence). The CDR3 runs 13 residues. V was trimmed by 0 bases and J by 7 bases, leaving 10 bases between them. In nucleotides, the CDR3 is TGCAGTGCTAGAGATGGGTGGAAAAATGAGCAGTTCTTC. Amino acid sequence: CSARDGWKNEQFF.

Remarks on this clonotype: One end of the junction fails to match germline, which may point to a read error. This chain uses TRBV5-1 with TRBJ2-7, with 8 bases aligning to TRBD2. Germline lookup yields CDR1 SGHRS and CDR2 YFSETQ. The CDR3 covers 12 residues. The CDR3: CASSLTAGEPYF. Written as DNA, the CDR3 is TGCGCCAGCAGCCTTACAGCGGGAGAGCCGTACTTC.

This clonotype was recorded at least ten times. This chain joins TRBV28 and TRBJ2-1, with 10 bases aligning to TRBD1. Germline V gene lookup returns CDR1 MDHEN and CDR2 SYDVKM. CDR3 length: 13 amino acids. Trimming cost V 6 bases and J 7 bases; bases outside gene matches: 3. The CDR3 bases are TGTGCCAGCAGGACAGGGGGCTGGAATGAGCAGTTCTTC. Protein sequence: CASRTGGWNEQFF.

This clonotype appeared a few times. The CDR3 sequence: CASSRQGITNEKLFF. CDR3 DNA sequence: TGTGCCAGCAGCCGTCAGGGGATAACTAATGAAAAACTGTTTTTT. The V and J genes are TRBV6-2 or TRBV6-3 and TRBJ1-4, with D perhaps matching TRBD1 (6 bases). The germline gives CDR1 MNHEY, CDR2 SVGEGT. V was clipped by 6 bases and J by 1 base, with 12 bases between them. The CDR3 runs to 15 residues.

In its sample, this clonotype was seen many times. CDR3 sequence (DNA): TGCGCCAGCAGCTCTGCCGGGACAGGGGGCGCCTCTGAAGCTTTCTTT. Translating gives CASSSAGTGGASEAFF. The chain couples TRBV5-1 to TRBJ1-1; TRBD1 matches at 12 bases. CDR3 size: 16 residues. V was pared by 3 bases and J by 6 bases, with 9 bases of the junction left unmatched. The germline V gene has CDR1 SGHRS and CDR2 YFSETQ. The entire variable domain, with the rest obtained from reference TRBV5-1 and TRBJ1-1, is as follows: KAGVTQTPRYLIKTRGQQVTLSCSPISGHRSVSWYQQTPGQGLQFLFEYFSETQRNKGNFPGRFSGRQFSNSRSEMNVSTLELGDSALYLCASSSAGTGGASEAFFGQGTRLTVV.

This clonotype was observed many times. V usage is TRBV12-3 or TRBV12-4 and J usage is TRBJ1-5; TRBD1 agrees at 11 bases. V lost 2 bases, J lost 4 bases, and 7 bases stayed unmatched. This CDR3 is 17 amino acids long. CDR3 nucleotides: TGTGCCAGCAGTTTAATTCTGGGACAGGGGGGTAATCAGCCCCAGCATTTT. Protein sequence: CASSLILGQGGNQPQHF.

This clonotype appeared many times. The chain recombines TRBV5-1 with TRBJ2-5; perhaps TRBD1 as D (6 bases). The CDR3 is made up of 12 amino acids. V gave up 1 base and J gave up 10 bases, with 11 bases separating them. CDR1 SGHRS and CDR2 YFSETQ come from the germline V gene. The chain's CDR3 is CASSLTGIGQYF. CDR3 coding DNA: TGCGCCAGCAGCTTGACAGGGATCGGCCAGTACTTC.

This clonotype showed up many times. The chain employs TRBV6-1 and TRBJ1-1, with 7 positions matching TRBD1. This CDR3 contains 14 residues. The germline V gene encodes CDR1 MNHNS and CDR2 SASEGT. The V and J ends lost 5 bases and 4 bases, in that order; junction bases with no gene match: 7. For the CDR3, the DNA is TGTGCCAGCAGTAGCTCACAGGGGTCCACTGAAGCTTTCTTT. This encodes CASSSSQGSTEAFF.

V gene TRBV18 combines with J gene TRBJ2-7; tentative D call: TRBD2 (5 bases). CDR3 length: 14 residues. The germline gives CDR1 KGHSH, CDR2 LQKENI. Trimming pared 2 bases from V and 3 bases from J, leaving 11 bases between. CDR3 residues: CASSPGLLNYEQYF. CDR3 sequence (DNA): TGTGCCAGCTCACCAGGACTTTTGAACTACGAGCAGTACTTC.

This clonotype was detected many times. The rearrangement uses TRBV5-1 and TRBJ1-1; D perhaps matches TRBD1 (6 bases). CDR1 and CDR2 (germline): SGHRS, YFSETQ. The CDR3 extends over 16 amino acids. Trimming removed 3 bases from V and 0 bases from J, with 15 bases in between. The CDR3 here is CASSSDPGTLNTEAFF. CDR3 DNA: TGCGCCAGCAGCTCAGACCCCGGGACACTGAACACTGAAGCTTTCTTT. The full variable domain, completed using reference TRBV5-1 and TRBJ1-1, is KAGVTQTPRYLIKTRGQQVTLSCSPISGHRSVSWYQQTPGQGLQFLFEYFSETQRNKGNFPGRFSGRQFSNSRSEMNVSTLELGDSALYLCASSSDPGTLNTEAFFGQGTRLTVV.

This clonotype was detected ten times or more. The V call is TRBV3-1, the J call TRBJ1-5; D unresolved. This CDR3 is 14 amino acids long. Germline V lookup: CDR1 LGHDT, CDR2 YNNKEL (reference sequence). Trimming took off 3 bases at V and 4 bases at J, with 10 bases between the two ends. For the CDR3, the DNA is TGTGCCAGCAGCCAGGGCACTCATAATCAGCCCCAGCATTTT. Translation: CASSQGTHNQPQHF.

This clonotype was recorded at least ten times. J is TRBJ1-3 and V is TRBV20-1; D gene ambiguous. The germline V and J ends were trimmed by 1 base and 0 bases, with 7 bases remaining between them. Germline V lookup: CDR1 DFQATT, CDR2 SNEGSKA (reference sequence). The CDR3 is 14 residues long. The CDR3 spells CSARVKNSGNTIYF. The CDR3 DNA reads as TGCAGTGCTAGAGTTAAAAACTCTGGAAACACCATATATTTT.

This clonotype has ten or more counts. The chain has TRBV18 and TRBJ2-7; D is uncertain. V was clipped by 0 bases and J by 1 base, with 7 bases between them. Germline loops: CDR1 KGHSH, CDR2 LQKENI. The CDR3 is 14 residues long. The CDR3 nucleotides are TGTGCCAGCTCACCACCGGCGAGATCCTACGAGCAGTACTTC. Protein sequence: CASSPPARSYEQYF.

This clonotype was found a few times. The V gene is TRBV3-1, the J gene TRBJ1-2, with 7 bases that match TRBD1. This CDR3 is 13 amino acids long. Germline V CDR1 and CDR2: LGHDT, YNNKEL (reference sequence). After removal of 10 bases from V and 4 bases from J, the junction contained 9 bases not matched to a gene. CDR3 sequence: CATMKDRSYGYTF. The CDR3 DNA follows: TGTGCCACCATGAAGGACAGGAGCTATGGCTACACCTTC. The full variable domain, in which reference TRBV3-1 and TRBJ1-2 provide the parts outside the CDR3, is DTAVSQTPKYLVTQMGNDKSIKCEQNLGHDTMYWYKQDSKKFLKIMFSYNNKELIINETVPNRFSPKSPDKAHLNLHINSLELGDSAVYFCATMKDRSYGYTFGSGTRLTVV.